This T cell receptor (beta chain) was identified in a study of blood T cell repertoires in COVID-19. Overall study context: PBMCs, B-cell-depleted T cells, or T cells were the source of the cDNA or gDNA that made up the material.

This table comes from immunoSEQ multiplex PCR, and its TCRdb copy is limited to in-frame clones, with some not included. The sample contains under 450,000 clones, around 87% of which appear only once. V was trimmed by 6 bases and J by 3 bases, leaving 6 bases between them. The CDR3 spans 12 residues. Germline loops: CDR1 SNHLY, CDR2 FYNNEI. The study drew participants aged about 18 to 95 years from about two dozen US areas. Participants reported their clinical history, and cohort assignment relied on those reports. What was sequenced was PBMCs or T cells enriched from blood (not recorded which). This chain connects TRBV2 to TRBJ1-3; D is perhaps TRBD1 (6 bases). This clonotype was obtained from a man aged 30 to 45 who had recovered from COVID-19. The CDR3 sequence: CASRTGGNTIYF. The CDR3, as DNA: TGTGCCAGCAGGACAGGTGGAAACACCATATATTTT.